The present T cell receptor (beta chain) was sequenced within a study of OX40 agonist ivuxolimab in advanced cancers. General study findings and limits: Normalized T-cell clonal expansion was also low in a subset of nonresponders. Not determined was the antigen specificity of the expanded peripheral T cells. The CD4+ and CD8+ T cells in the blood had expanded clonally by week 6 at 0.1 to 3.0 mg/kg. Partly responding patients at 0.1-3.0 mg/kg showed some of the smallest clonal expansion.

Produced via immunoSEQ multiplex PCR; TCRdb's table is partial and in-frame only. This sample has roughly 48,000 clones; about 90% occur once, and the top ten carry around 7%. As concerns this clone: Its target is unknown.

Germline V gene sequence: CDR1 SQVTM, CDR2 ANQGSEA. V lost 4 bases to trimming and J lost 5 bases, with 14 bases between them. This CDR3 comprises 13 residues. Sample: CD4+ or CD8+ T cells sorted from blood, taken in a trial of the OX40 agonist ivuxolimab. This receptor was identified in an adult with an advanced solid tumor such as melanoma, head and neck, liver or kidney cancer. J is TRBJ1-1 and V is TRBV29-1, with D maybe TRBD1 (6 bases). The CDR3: CSVVAQGGTEAFF. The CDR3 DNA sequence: TGCAGCGTTGTGGCACAGGGAGGTACTGAAGCTTTCTTT.